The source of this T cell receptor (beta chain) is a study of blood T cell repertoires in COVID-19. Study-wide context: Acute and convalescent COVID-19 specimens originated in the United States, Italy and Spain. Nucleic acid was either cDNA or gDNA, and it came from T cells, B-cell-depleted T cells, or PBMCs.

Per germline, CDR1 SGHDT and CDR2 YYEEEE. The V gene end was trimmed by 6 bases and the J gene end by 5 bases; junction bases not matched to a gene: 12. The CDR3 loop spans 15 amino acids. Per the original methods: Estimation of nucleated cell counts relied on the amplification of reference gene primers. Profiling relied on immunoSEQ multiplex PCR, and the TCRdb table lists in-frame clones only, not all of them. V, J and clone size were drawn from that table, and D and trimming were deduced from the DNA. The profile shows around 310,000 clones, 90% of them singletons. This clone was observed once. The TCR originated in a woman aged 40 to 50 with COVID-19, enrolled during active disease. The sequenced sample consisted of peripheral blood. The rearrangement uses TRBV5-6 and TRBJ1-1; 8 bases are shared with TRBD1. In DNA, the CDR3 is TGTGCCAGCAACCTACCCCAGGGGGCGCGGACTGAAGCTTTCTTT. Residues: CASNLPQGARTEAFF.